The 18 T cell receptor beta chains listed next were all sequenced from one sample in a study of T-cell memory formation after mild COVID-19. TCRdb used MiXCR to reprocess the 5' RACE reads, holding one entry per CDR3 protein. The data show over 150,000 distinct CDR3 sequences, about an eighth seen once. The sequencing sample was made of PBMCs or a T cell subset sorted from them (not recorded which). These receptors all stem from a young man who had mild COVID-19 (a few samples of this study predate the infection). Cell type and time point are not known.

This sequence joins TRBV9 and TRBJ1-2; TRBD1 agrees at 9 bases. Trimming removed 1 base from V and 6 bases from J; junction bases left unmatched: 1. There are 13 residues in the CDR3. Germline V gene data show CDR1 as SGDLS and CDR2 as YYNGEE. In DNA, the CDR3 is TGTGCCAGCAGCGTAAGACAGGGGGATGGCTACACCTTC. It encodes CASSVRQGDGYTF.

This clonotype has only a few counts. The chain employs TRBV2 and TRBJ1-5; a weak D match, TRBD1 (6 bases). V dropped 4 bases and J dropped 6 bases, with 13 bases sitting between them. The CDR3 spans 14 residues. Germline V gene lookup returns CDR1 SNHLY and CDR2 FYNNEI. As DNA, the CDR3 is TGTGCCAGCAGTGGGGGGCCGGGCGGTCAGCCCCAGCATTTT. The encoded protein is CASSGGPGGQPQHF. Based on the CDR3 plus reference TRBV2 and TRBJ1-5, the full variable domain is EPEVTQTPSHQVTQMGQEVILRCVPISNHLYFYWYRQILGQKVEFLVSFYNNEISEKSEIFDDQFSVERPDGSNFTLKIRSTKLEDSAMYFCASSGGPGGQPQHFGDGTRLSIL.

This clonotype has more than one count but fewer than ten. This chain links TRBV2 with TRBJ1-5, with D perhaps TRBD1 (6 bases). CDR1 SNHLY and CDR2 FYNNEI come from the germline V gene. Trimming took 6 bases from V and 4 from J, leaving 16 bases between them. The CDR3 contains 15 residues. The CDR3, as DNA: TGTGCCAGCAGGGGGACCTACAGGGAAAATCAGCCCCAGCATTTT. Amino acid sequence: CASRGTYRENQPQHF.

V is TRBV10-3 and J is TRBJ2-5; D unclear. Germline V gene data show CDR1 as ENHRY and CDR2 as SYGVKD. The CDR3 covers 14 residues. The ends were cut back, 0 bases at V and 2 bases at J, with 7 bases in the middle. The CDR3 protein is CAISESTLQETQYF. The CDR3, as DNA: TGTGCCATCAGTGAGTCTACGCTTCAAGAGACCCAGTACTTC.

This chain joins TRBV20-1 and TRBJ1-3, with D perhaps TRBD1 (5 bases). CDR1 is DFQATT, CDR2 SNEGSKA, per germline (reference sequence). This CDR3 region has 13 residues. Trimming cost V 4 bases and J 4 bases, with 11 bases left between them. The CDR3 spells CSATQGEGNTIYF. CDR3 sequence (DNA): TGCAGTGCTACGCAGGGTGAGGGAAACACCATATATTTT.

This clonotype was detected a few times. This chain connects TRBV7-9 to TRBJ1-2; D gene uncertain. V was shortened by 2 bases and J by 8 bases, with 12 bases between the two germline ends. The CDR3 is made up of 13 amino acids. Per the germline V gene, CDR1 is SEHNR and CDR2 is FQNEAQ (reference sequence). The CDR3 sequence is CASSLTEIGGYTF. CDR3 DNA: TGTGCCAGCAGCTTAACAGAAATCGGCGGCTACACCTTC.

This clonotype was found a few times. The CDR3 spells CASSLEVDTQYF. The DNA of the CDR3 is TGTGCCAGCAGCTTAGAGGTAGATACGCAGTATTTT. This chain links TRBV7-9 with TRBJ2-3, with D unclear. Germline V gene lookup returns CDR1 SEHNR and CDR2 FQNEAQ (reference sequence). The CDR3 covers 12 residues. V lost 1 base to trimming and J lost 5 bases, with 4 bases between them.

This sequence joins TRBV25-1 and TRBJ2-5; D is perhaps TRBD1 (5 bases). CDR1 MGHDK and CDR2 SYGVNS come from the germline V gene. The CDR3 is 15 residues long. V lost 1 base, J lost 4 bases, and 13 bases lay in between. The chain's CDR3 is CASSEFRGLGETQYF. In DNA form, the CDR3 reads TGTGCCAGCAGTGAATTTAGGGGCTTAGGAGAGACCCAGTACTTC.

This clonotype came up many times. The chain is built from TRBV5-1 and TRBJ2-1; 7 bases are shared with TRBD2. This CDR3 is built from 15 residues. J lost 9 bases, V lost 0 bases, and 9 bases had no gene match. Germline loops: CDR1 SGHRS, CDR2 YFSETQ. The CDR3 reads CASSLGSGERGEQFF. The CDR3 nucleotides are TGCGCCAGCAGCTTGGGAAGCGGGGAGCGGGGTGAGCAGTTCTTC.

The J gene is TRBJ2-3, the V gene TRBV28, with 8 bases aligning to TRBD2. Per germline, CDR1 MDHEN and CDR2 SYDVKM. V was pared by 6 bases and J by 1 base, with 18 bases of the junction left unmatched. The CDR3 totals 19 residues. CDR3 in DNA: TGTGCCAGCAGCCCACTTGAGGTAGCGGGGCTCCCCGGCACAGATACGCAGTATTTT. Translation: CASSPLEVAGLPGTDTQYF.

V and J are TRBV7-9 and TRBJ1-1; D might be TRBD1 (6 bases). V lost 5 bases to trimming and J lost 0 bases, with 13 bases between them. Germline CDR1 is SEHNR and CDR2 is FQNEAQ (reference sequence). This CDR3 has 15 amino acids. The CDR3 is CASSAYRAMNTEAFF. The CDR3 DNA follows: TGTGCCAGCAGCGCCTACAGGGCCATGAACACTGAAGCTTTCTTT. Drawing the rest from reference TRBV7-9 and TRBJ1-1, the complete variable domain is DTGVSQNPRHKITKRGQNVTFRCDPISEHNRLYWYRQTLGQGPEFLTYFQNEAQLEKSRLLSDRFSAERPKGSFSTLEIQRTEQGDSAMYLCASSAYRAMNTEAFFGQGTRLTVV.

The table lists this clonotype with many counts. The chain links TRBV7-7 to TRBJ1-5; D may be TRBD1 (5 bases). V was cut by 6 bases and J by 5 bases, with 11 bases left in between. The germline gives CDR1 SSHAT, CDR2 FNYEAQ (reference sequence). The CDR3 totals 13 residues. DNA of the CDR3: TGTGCCAGCAGTCGGGACCGAGATCAGCCCCAGCATTTT. Its translation: CASSRDRDQPQHF.

This clonotype was seen only a few times. The genes are TRBV20-1 and TRBJ1-2, with 8 nucleotides matching TRBD1. The V gene's germline CDR1 is DFQATT and CDR2 SNEGSKA (reference sequence). V trimming: 4 bases; J trimming: 5 bases; junction bases outside the gene matches: 3. The CDR3 consists of 12 residues. The CDR3 sequence: CSATGGGYGYTF. For the CDR3, the DNA is TGCAGTGCTACAGGGGGCGGGTATGGCTACACCTTC.

The rearrangement links TRBV7-9 to TRBJ1-6; no definite D call. The CDR3 runs 12 residues. V lost 2 bases, J lost 10 bases, and 6 bases lay in between. Germline V CDR1 and CDR2: SEHNR, FQNEAQ (reference sequence). The CDR3 here is CASSLLGSPLHF. The CDR3 region has the DNA TGTGCCAGCAGCTTATTGGGGTCACCCCTCCACTTT.

This clonotype was found a few times. The CDR3 is CASSPLIGTSGTNEQFF. The CDR3 bases are TGTGCCAGCAGCCCCTTGATCGGGACTAGCGGTACAAATGAGCAGTTCTTC. The V gene is TRBV3-1, the J gene TRBJ2-1; 11 bases align to TRBD2. Unmatched junction bases numbered 12, after V lost 4 bases and J lost 7 bases. This CDR3 region has 17 residues. CDR1 is LGHDT and CDR2 is YNNKEL in the germline V gene (reference sequence).

This clonotype came up many times. Because it lacks the conserved phenylalanine or tryptophan at the end, this CDR3 is likely a read error. The limits of the CDR3 on the DNA are not certain, so only TCRdb's listed CDR3 is given. The chain recombines TRBV20-1 with TRBJ2-1; the DNA was not used to check the table's D call, TRBD2. The CDR3 spans 13 amino acids, including both terminal residues. The germline V gene encodes CDR1 DFQATT and CDR2 SNEGSKA (reference sequence). The CDR3 here is CSASLPHLAGGLL.

The V gene is TRBV4-2, the J gene TRBJ1-3; D uncertain. The germline V and J ends were trimmed by 0 bases and 3 bases, with 9 bases remaining between them. Germline CDR1 and CDR2: LGHNA and YNFKEQ. This CDR3 is 15 amino acids long. CDR3 coding DNA: TGTGCCAGCAGCCAAGAGGCTGGAGGTGGAAACACCATATATTTT. Encoded protein: CASSQEAGGGNTIYF.

The chain has TRBV28 and TRBJ2-7; 12 bases map to TRBD1. Germline CDR1 MDHEN, CDR2 SYDVKM. The CDR3 is 12 amino acids. V lost 2 bases and J lost 13; bases outside the gene matches: 3. The CDR3 protein is CASSLGTGGKYV. CDR3 sequence (DNA): TGTGCCAGCAGTTTAGGGACAGGGGGCAAATACGTC.